Below are 4 T cell receptor beta chains sequenced from a single sample in a study of regulatory T cells in long-lasting Graves disease. To make TCR beta libraries, researchers used iRepertoire HTBI primers and Arm-PCR of CDR3 regions. TCRdb reprocessed the multiplex PCR reads with MiXCR, giving one entry per CDR3 protein. The data show 620,000 or so distinct CDR3 sequences, with 15% to 20% seen just once and around a sixth held by the top ten. Indicated time point: newly diagnosed GD, antithyroid drugs for less than 3 months. Extracted PBMC RNA gave rise to the TCR library. The same specimen was also included in a second study, on T cells in Graves' hyperthyroidism and ophthalmopathy.

The starting material was peripheral blood mononuclear cells (PBMCs), obtained at new diagnosis, from a patient treated with antithyroid drugs. These receptors came from a woman in her 30s with Graves disease.

The sample holds many counts of this clonotype. This chain uses TRBV10-3 with TRBJ2-3, with D uncertain. Germline lookup yields CDR1 ENHRY and CDR2 SYGVKD. The CDR3 has 14 residues. Trimming left V 5 bases short and J 4 bases short, with 13 bases between. CDR3: CAISPGRGPDTQYF. In DNA form, the CDR3 reads TGTGCCATCAGTCCGGGCCGTGGCCCAGATACGCAGTATTTT.

The gene calls are TRBV6-2 or TRBV6-3 and TRBJ2-4; D perhaps matches TRBD1 (6 bases). From germline, CDR1 is MNHEY and CDR2 SVGEGT. The CDR3 totals 14 residues. V was clipped by 2 bases and J by 11 bases, with 16 bases between them. The CDR3 protein is CASSYPRQGWVQYF. The CDR3 nucleotides are TGTGCCAGCAGTTACCCCCGCCAGGGGTGGGTTCAGTACTTC.

The sample holds a few counts of this clonotype. The V and J genes are TRBV4-2 and TRBJ2-2, with a possible D match to TRBD2 (6 bases). The V and J ends lost 1 base and 1 base respectively, with 10 bases between them. The germline V gene has CDR1 LGHNA and CDR2 YNFKEQ. The CDR3 has 16 amino acids. The CDR3 loop is CASSQAIAVNTGELFF. The CDR3 region has the DNA TGTGCCAGCAGCCAAGCGATAGCGGTGAACACCGGGGAGCTGTTTTTT.

This clonotype has only a few counts. The rearrangement joins TRBV28 to TRBJ2-7, with D tentatively TRBD1 (6 bases). The germline V and J ends were trimmed by 1 base and 5 bases, with 15 bases remaining between them. The CDR3 covers 15 residues. CDR1 and CDR2 (germline): MDHEN, SYDVKM. The CDR3 is CASSLSEEQGNEQYF. Written as DNA, the CDR3 is TGTGCCAGCAGTTTATCCGAGGAGCAGGGGAACGAGCAGTACTTC.